The T cell receptor beta chain described here comes from a study of CD8 T cells in Susac syndrome. Random hexamers primed reverse transcription of about 0.5 to 1 ug RNA. TCRdb re-analysed the immunoSEQ multiplex PCR reads in MiXCR, keeping a single row per CDR3 protein. The sample lists 110,000 or so distinct CDR3 sequences; roughly 95% were seen once. Sequencing of TCR beta covered CD8+ and CD4+ T cells obtained from blood. Controls matched for sex and age were healthy donors. TEMRA cells underwent FACS enrichment and CD8+ and CD4+ T cells underwent negative isolation. The sequence was obtained from a human donor in good health. Sequencing was done on a sample of CD4+ T cells from PBMCs.

This CDR3 reads CASSFRTGGSAYEQYF. The DNA of the CDR3 is TGCGCCAGCAGCTTCCGAACAGGGGGAAGCGCCTACGAGCAGTACTTC. The chain employs TRBV5-1 and TRBJ2-7, with 8 bases aligning to TRBD1. CDR3 length equals 16 residues. Germline values: CDR1 SGHRS, CDR2 YFSETQ. With 2 bases clipped from V and 2 bases from J, the junction kept 9 bases outside the gene matches.